These 9 T cell receptor beta chains share one sample of origin, sequenced in a study of cytomegalovirus exposure and HLA in healthy donors. 60 Vbeta and 13 Jbeta primers were used in PCR. The method was immunoSEQ multiplex PCR; TCRdb's version includes in-frame clones alone and lacks a portion of them. This sample has about 210,000 clones, with 80% to 90% found just once. The specimen sequenced was PBMCs. The receptors come from a man aged 25-45 years in good health and CMV-seronegative.

This chain links TRBV5-1 with TRBJ2-1; 7 nucleotides line up with TRBD1. Germline lookup yields CDR1 SGHRS and CDR2 YFSETQ. V lost 4 bases to trimming and J lost 7 bases; unmatched junction nucleotides: 11. This CDR3 spans 15 amino acids. CDR3 sequence (DNA): TGCGCCAGCAGCGACGGGACAGCGACTTCTAATGAGCAGTTCTTC. Its translation: CASSDGTATSNEQFF.

The chain uses TRBV14 and TRBJ2-5; possible D gene TRBD1, 5 bases. The V end lost 5 bases, the J end lost 2 bases, and 21 bases lay between the germline ends. The CDR3 is 17 amino acids. Germline V CDR1 and CDR2: SGHDN, FVKESK. The CDR3 protein is CASSAQEVRAYQETQYF. CDR3 coding DNA: TGTGCCAGCAGCGCTCAAGAGGTCAGGGCATATCAAGAGACCCAGTACTTC.

J is TRBJ1-6 and V is TRBV6-5; 8 nucleotides agree with TRBD1. The ends lost 5 bases at V and 5 bases at J; junction bases unmatched: 5. This CDR3 has 15 amino acids. From germline, CDR1 is MNHEY and CDR2 SVGAGI. The CDR3 nucleotides are TGTGCCAGCAGTCAGGACAGGGCGAATAATTCACCCCTCCACTTT. Its translation is CASSQDRANNSPLHF.

The rearrangement joins TRBV19 to TRBJ2-1, with D maybe TRBD2 (5 bases). CDR1 and CDR2 from the germline V gene are LNHDA and SQIVND (reference sequence). V was pared by 6 bases and J by 6 bases, with 18 bases between. The CDR3 loop spans 15 amino acids. In DNA form, the CDR3 reads TGTGCCAGTAGCCAGGCGGGTTTCTACGGCAATGAGCAGTTCTTC. Encoded protein: CASSQAGFYGNEQFF.

This clone appeared once. The gene calls are TRBV6-5 and TRBJ1-5; no definite D call. Trimming pared 6 bases from V and 4 bases from J, leaving 13 bases between. There are 14 residues in the CDR3. In germline, CDR1 is MNHEY, CDR2 SVGAGI. The DNA of the CDR3 is TGTGCCAGCAGACCCCAGTATGTTAATCAGCCCCAGCATTTT. Protein sequence: CASRPQYVNQPQHF.

The chain couples TRBV7-2 to TRBJ2-2; 7 nucleotides line up with TRBD1. Germline V gene lookup returns CDR1 SGHTA and CDR2 FQGNSA. The trim removed 4 bases at V and 0 bases at J, leaving 5 bases unmatched. The CDR3 totals 16 residues. The CDR3 DNA sequence: TGTGCCAGCAGCTCACAGGGGCCGCCGAACACCGGGGAGCTGTTTTTT. Its translation is CASSSQGPPNTGELFF. The full variable domain, completed using reference TRBV7-2 and TRBJ2-2, is GAGVSQSPSNKVTEKGKDVELRCDPISGHTALYWYRQSLGQGLEFLIYFQGNSAPDKSGLPSDRFSAERTGGSVSTLTIQRTQQEDSAVYLCASSSQGPPNTGELFFGEGSRLTVL.

The chain employs TRBV21-1 and TRBJ1-6. TRBV21-1 is a documented pseudogene. CDR3 length equals 16 residues. This CDR3 is CASSAFSGGSGSPLHF. CDR3 DNA sequence: TGTGCCAGCAGCGCCTTCTCGGGGGGGAGCGGTTCACCCCTCCACTTT.

This chain joins TRBV4-1 and TRBJ2-4; 8 bases are shared with TRBD1. In germline, CDR1 is MGHRA, CDR2 YSYEKL. The CDR3 totals 13 residues. V gave up 4 bases and J gave up 6 bases; unmatched junction bases: 2. Here the CDR3 reads CASSPGQGNIQYF. The CDR3 DNA follows: TGCGCCAGCAGCCCAGGACAGGGAAACATTCAGTACTTC.

This rearrangement joins TRBV27 to TRBJ1-6; D is unclear. Trimming took 4 bases from V and 0 from J, leaving 10 bases between them. Germline values: CDR1 MNHEY, CDR2 SMNVEV (reference sequence). This CDR3 is 16 amino acids long. The CDR3 loop reads CASSSPLRSYNSPLHF. The CDR3 bases are TGTGCCAGCAGTTCACCCCTGCGCTCCTATAATTCACCCCTCCACTTT.